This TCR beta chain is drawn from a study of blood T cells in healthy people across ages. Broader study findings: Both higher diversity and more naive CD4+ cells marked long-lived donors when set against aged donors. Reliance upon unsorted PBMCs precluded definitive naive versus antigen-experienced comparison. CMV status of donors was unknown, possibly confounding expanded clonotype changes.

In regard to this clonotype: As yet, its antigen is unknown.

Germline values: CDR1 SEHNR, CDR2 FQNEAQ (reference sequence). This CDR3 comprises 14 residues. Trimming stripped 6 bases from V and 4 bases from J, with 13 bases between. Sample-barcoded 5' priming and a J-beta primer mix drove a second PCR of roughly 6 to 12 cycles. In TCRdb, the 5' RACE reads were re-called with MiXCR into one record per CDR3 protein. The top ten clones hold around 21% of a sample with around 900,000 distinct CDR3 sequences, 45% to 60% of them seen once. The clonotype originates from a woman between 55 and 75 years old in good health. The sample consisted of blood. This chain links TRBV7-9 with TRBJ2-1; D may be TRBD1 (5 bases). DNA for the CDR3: TGTGCCAGCAGGGTAGGGGCAGATTACAATGAGCAGTTCTTC. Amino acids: CASRVGADYNEQFF.